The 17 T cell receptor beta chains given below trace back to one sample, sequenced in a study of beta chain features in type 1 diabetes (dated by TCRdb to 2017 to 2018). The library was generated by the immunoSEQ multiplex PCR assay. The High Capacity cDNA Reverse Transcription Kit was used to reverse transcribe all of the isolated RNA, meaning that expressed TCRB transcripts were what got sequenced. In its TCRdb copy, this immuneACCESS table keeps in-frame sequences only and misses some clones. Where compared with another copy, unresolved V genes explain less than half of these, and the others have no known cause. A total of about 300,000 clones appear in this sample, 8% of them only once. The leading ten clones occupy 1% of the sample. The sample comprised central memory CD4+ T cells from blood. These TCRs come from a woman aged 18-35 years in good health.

CDR3 nucleotide sequence: TGCGCCAGCAGCCTCCGGGACAGGGTTTCCGGGGAGCTGTTTTTT. It translates to CASSLRDRVSGELFF. This rearrangement joins TRBV5-1 to TRBJ2-2; 9 bases are shared with TRBD1. Losses at the gene ends were 4 bases for V and 6 bases for J; bases not matched to a gene: 7. CDR1 is SGHRS and CDR2 is YFSETQ in the germline V gene. This CDR3 spans 15 amino acids. The full variable domain, completed using reference TRBV5-1 and TRBJ2-2, is KAGVTQTPRYLIKTRGQQVTLSCSPISGHRSVSWYQQTPGQGLQFLFEYFSETQRNKGNFPGRFSGRQFSNSRSEMNVSTLELGDSALYLCASSLRDRVSGELFFGEGSRLTVL.

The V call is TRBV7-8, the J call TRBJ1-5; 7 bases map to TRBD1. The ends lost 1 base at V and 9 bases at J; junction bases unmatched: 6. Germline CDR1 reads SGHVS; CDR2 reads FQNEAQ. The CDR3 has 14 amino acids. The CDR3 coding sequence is TGTGCCAGCAGCTTAGAGGGGACAGTTCGGCCCCAGCATTTT. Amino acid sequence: CASSLEGTVRPQHF.

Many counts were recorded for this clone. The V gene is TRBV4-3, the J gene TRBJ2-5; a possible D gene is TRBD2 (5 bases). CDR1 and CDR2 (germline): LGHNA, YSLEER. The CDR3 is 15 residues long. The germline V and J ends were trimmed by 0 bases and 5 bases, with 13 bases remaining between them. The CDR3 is CASSQDMLRRETQYF. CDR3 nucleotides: TGCGCCAGCAGCCAAGATATGCTCAGGAGGGAGACCCAGTACTTC.

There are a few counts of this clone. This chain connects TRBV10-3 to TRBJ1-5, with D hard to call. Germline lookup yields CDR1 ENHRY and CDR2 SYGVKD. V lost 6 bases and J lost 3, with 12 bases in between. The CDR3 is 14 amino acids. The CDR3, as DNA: TGTGCCATCAGCAGGAACGGGCCCAATCAGCCCCAGCATTTT. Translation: CAISRNGPNQPQHF.

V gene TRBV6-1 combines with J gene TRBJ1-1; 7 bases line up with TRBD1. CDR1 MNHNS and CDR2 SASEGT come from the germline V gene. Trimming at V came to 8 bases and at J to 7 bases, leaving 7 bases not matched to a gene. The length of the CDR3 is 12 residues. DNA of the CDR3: TGTGCCAGCCGGGACAGACCCTTTGAAGCTTTCTTT. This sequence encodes CASRDRPFEAFF.

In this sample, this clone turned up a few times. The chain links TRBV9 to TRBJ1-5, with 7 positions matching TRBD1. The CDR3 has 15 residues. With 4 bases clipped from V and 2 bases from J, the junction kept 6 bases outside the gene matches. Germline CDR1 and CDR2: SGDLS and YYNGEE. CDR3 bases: TGTGCCAGCAGCCCTAGACAGGGTGGCAATCAGCCCCAGCATTTT. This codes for CASSPRQGGNQPQHF.

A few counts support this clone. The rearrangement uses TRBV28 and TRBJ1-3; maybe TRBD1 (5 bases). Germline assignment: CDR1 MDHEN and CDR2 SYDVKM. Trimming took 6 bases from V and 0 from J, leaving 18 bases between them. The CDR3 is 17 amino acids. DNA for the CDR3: TGTGCCAGCAGGCCAAGCACAGGCTCGCGCTCTGGAAACACCATATATTTT. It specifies CASRPSTGSRSGNTIYF.

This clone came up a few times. CDR3 loop: CASSRQGLGYNEQFF. The CDR3 bases are TGCGCCAGCAGCCGACAGGGGTTGGGATACAATGAGCAGTTCTTC. The chain is built from TRBV5-1 and TRBJ2-1; 8 bases fit TRBD1. The CDR3 is 15 residues long. V dropped 4 bases and J dropped 4; count of bases not matched to a gene: 7. The germline V gene has CDR1 SGHRS and CDR2 YFSETQ.

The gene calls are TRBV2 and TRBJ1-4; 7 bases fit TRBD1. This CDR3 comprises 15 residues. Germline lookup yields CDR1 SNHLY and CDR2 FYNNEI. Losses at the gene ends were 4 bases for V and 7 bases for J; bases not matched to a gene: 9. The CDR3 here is CASSAYRGWSEKLFF. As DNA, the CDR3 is TGTGCCAGCAGTGCCTACAGGGGTTGGAGTGAAAAACTGTTTTTT.

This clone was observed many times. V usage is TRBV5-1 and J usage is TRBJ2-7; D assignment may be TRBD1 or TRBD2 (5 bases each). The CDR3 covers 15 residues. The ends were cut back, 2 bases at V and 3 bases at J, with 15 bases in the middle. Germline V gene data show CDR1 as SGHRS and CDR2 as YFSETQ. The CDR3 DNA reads TGCGCCAGCAGCTTAGGTCACCGGGACCTCTACGAGCAGTACGTC. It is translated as CASSLGHRDLYEQYV.

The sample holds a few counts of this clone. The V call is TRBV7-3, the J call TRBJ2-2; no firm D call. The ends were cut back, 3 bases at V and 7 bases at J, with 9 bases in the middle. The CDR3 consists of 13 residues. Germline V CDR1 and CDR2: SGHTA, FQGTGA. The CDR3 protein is CASSFTPGGELFF. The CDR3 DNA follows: TGTGCCAGCAGCTTCACTCCGGGCGGGGAGCTGTTTTTT.

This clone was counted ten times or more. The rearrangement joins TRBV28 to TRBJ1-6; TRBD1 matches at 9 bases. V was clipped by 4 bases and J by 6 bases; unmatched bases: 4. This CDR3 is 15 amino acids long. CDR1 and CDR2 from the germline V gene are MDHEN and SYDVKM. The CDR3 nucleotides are TGTGCCAGCAGTTCCCCGACAGGGGGTAATTCACCCCTCCACTTT. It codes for CASSSPTGGNSPLHF.

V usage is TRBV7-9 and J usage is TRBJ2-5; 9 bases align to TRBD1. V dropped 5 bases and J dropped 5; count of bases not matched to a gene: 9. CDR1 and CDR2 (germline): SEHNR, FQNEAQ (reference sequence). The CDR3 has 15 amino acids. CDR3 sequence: CASSRRQGGEETQYF. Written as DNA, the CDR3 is TGTGCCAGCAGCCGACGACAGGGGGGCGAGGAGACCCAGTACTTC.

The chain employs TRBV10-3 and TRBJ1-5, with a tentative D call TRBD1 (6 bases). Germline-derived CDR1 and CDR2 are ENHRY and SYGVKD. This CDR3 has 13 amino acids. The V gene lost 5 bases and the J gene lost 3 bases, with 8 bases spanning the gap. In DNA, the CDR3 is TGTGCCATCAGTACAGGGAACAATCAGCCCCAGCATTTT. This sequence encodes CAISTGNNQPQHF.

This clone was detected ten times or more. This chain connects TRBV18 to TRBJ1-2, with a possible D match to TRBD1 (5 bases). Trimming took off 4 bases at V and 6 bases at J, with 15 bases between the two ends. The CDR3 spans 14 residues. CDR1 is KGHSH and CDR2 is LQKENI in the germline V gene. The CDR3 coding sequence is TGTGCCAGCTCACTGGGACCCGATCCTAATGGCTACACCTTC. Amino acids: CASSLGPDPNGYTF.

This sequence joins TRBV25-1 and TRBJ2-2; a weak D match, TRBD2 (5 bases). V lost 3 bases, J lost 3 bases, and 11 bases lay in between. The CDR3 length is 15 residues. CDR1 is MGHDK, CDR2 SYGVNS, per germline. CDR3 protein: CASSEPSMDTGELFF. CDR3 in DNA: TGTGCCAGCAGTGAGCCTAGCATGGACACCGGGGAGCTGTTTTTT.

This chain's CDR3 is CASKRPRERQGPSSYEQYV. The CDR3 region has the DNA TGCGCCAGCAAACGGCCTCGCGAGAGACAGGGACCAAGCTCCTACGAGCAGTACGTC. The V gene is TRBV4-3, the J gene TRBJ2-7; 7 positions match TRBD1. CDR3 length: 19 amino acids. From germline, CDR1 is LGHNA and CDR2 YSLEER. V dropped 7 bases and J dropped 0; count of bases not matched to a gene: 21.